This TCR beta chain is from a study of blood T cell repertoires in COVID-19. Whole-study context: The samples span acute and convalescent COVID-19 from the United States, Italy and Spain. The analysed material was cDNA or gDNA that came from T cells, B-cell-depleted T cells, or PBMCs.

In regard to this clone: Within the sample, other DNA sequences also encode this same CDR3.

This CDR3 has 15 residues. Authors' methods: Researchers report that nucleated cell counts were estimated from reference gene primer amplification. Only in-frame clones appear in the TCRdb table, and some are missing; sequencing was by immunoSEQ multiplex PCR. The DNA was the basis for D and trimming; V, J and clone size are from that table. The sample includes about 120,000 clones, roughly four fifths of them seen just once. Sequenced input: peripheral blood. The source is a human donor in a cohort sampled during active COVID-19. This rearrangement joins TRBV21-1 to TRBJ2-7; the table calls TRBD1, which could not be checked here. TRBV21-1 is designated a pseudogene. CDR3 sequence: CASSIGTGLVDEQYF. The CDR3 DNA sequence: TGTGCCAGCAGCATAGGGACAGGACTCGTCGACGAGCAGTACTTC.